The T cell receptor beta chain under discussion was sequenced for a study of cytomegalovirus exposure and HLA in healthy donors. Study-wide findings and caveats: An analysis that was carried out later associated 16,951 TCR beta sequences with HLA alleles at 0.05 false discovery rate. Several V segments, TRBV6-2 and TRBV6-3 among them, could not be told apart and were dropped.

For this clone: The target antigen is unknown.

Germline CDR1 reads SGHTA; CDR2 reads FQGNSA. The CDR3 length is 15 residues. Trimming removed 3 bases from V and 5 bases from J, with 15 bases in between. A multiplex PCR was run with 60 Vbeta primers and 13 Jbeta primers. Only in-frame clones appear in the TCRdb table, and some are missing; sequencing was by immunoSEQ multiplex PCR. The table shows approximately 44,000 clones, with around 64% occurring only once. This clonotype was obtained from a human donor in good health. This chain joins TRBV7-2 and TRBJ2-3; perhaps TRBD1 as D (5 bases). Material: PBMCs. The CDR3 spells CASSFWQGILDTQYF. CDR3 DNA sequence: TGTGCCAGCAGCTTCTGGCAGGGAATCTTAGATACGCAGTATTTT.